Shown below are 28 T cell receptor beta chains from a single sample sequenced in a study of T cells after yellow fever vaccination. Each CDR3 protein is one row after TCRdb ran MiXCR on the 5' RACE reads. The sample has 450,000 to 550,000 distinct CDR3 sequences; 20% to 25% are singletons. Sample: PBMCs, taken 20 to 25 days after the first yellow fever vaccination. The receptors stem from a man younger than 35 who received the YFV17D yellow fever vaccine.

This clonotype has only a few counts. This rearrangement joins TRBV10-3 to TRBJ2-3, with 7 bases matching TRBD1. The CDR3 runs 13 residues. Germline loops: CDR1 ENHRY, CDR2 SYGVKD. Here the CDR3 DNA reads TGTGCTATTCGGACAGGAGGTGTAGATACGCAGTATTTT. This sequence encodes CAIRTGGVDTQYF.

This clonotype has more than one count but fewer than ten. This chain joins TRBV5-1 and TRBJ2-3; D is ambiguous. Germline CDR1 and CDR2: SGHRS and YFSETQ. The CDR3 is 15 residues long. Trimming cost V 5 bases and J 2 bases, with 15 bases left between them. DNA for the CDR3: TGCGCCAGCAGGGTAATAGAGGCGAACACAGATACGCAGTATTTT. It specifies CASRVIEANTDTQYF.

This clonotype was counted many times. V gene TRBV19 combines with J gene TRBJ1-1, with D perhaps matching TRBD1 (5 bases). Germline lookup yields CDR1 LNHDA and CDR2 SQIVND (reference sequence). This CDR3 spans 13 amino acids. Trimming cost V 5 bases and J 4 bases, with 11 bases left between them. The CDR3 sequence: CASSPQGPTEAFF. The CDR3 DNA sequence: TGTGCCAGTAGTCCCCAGGGCCCCACTGAAGCTTTCTTT.

In this sample, this clonotype turned up a few times. The chain uses TRBV12-3 or TRBV12-4 and TRBJ1-5; 7 bases are a match to TRBD1. The V gene end was trimmed by 7 bases and the J gene end by 0 bases; junction bases not matched to a gene: 6. This CDR3 spans 15 amino acids. Here the CDR3 DNA reads TGTGCCAGCACCCACAGGGGCCTTAGCAATCAGCCCCAGCATTTT. It encodes CASTHRGLSNQPQHF.

V usage is TRBV5-4 and J usage is TRBJ2-2; D might be TRBD2 (6 bases). This CDR3 contains 17 residues. Germline assignment: CDR1 SGHNT and CDR2 YYREEE (reference sequence). V gave up 5 bases and J gave up 6 bases, with 23 bases separating them. CDR3 amino acids: CASSKFTGLPVAGELFF. For the CDR3, the DNA is TGTGCCAGCAGTAAATTCACGGGACTCCCTGTGGCCGGGGAGCTGTTTTTT.

This chain connects TRBV7-7 to TRBJ2-7; D is perhaps TRBD1 or TRBD2 (5 bases each). Trimming stripped 5 bases from V and 0 bases from J, with 14 bases between. The CDR3 sequence is 15 residues long. Per germline, CDR1 SSHAT and CDR2 FNYEAQ (reference sequence). The CDR3 sequence: CASSPGLGSSYEQYF. DNA for the CDR3: TGTGCCAGCAGCCCAGGGTTGGGGAGCTCCTACGAGCAGTACTTC.

To note about this clonotype: This clone may be a read error of a much larger clone one base away. The rearrangement uses TRBV11-3 and TRBJ2-3; D gene ambiguous. V lost 1 base, J lost 5 bases, and 4 bases lay in between. Per the germline V gene, CDR1 is SGHNT and CDR2 is YENEEA. The CDR3 extends over 12 amino acids. The CDR3, as DNA: TGTGCCAGCAGCTTAGGGGTAGATACGCAGTATTTT. Encoded protein: CASSLGVDTQYF.

This clonotype was seen many times. The V gene is TRBV19, the J gene TRBJ2-1; 9 positions agree with TRBD1. This CDR3 spans 15 amino acids. V was pared by 4 bases and J by 5 bases, with 6 bases of the junction left unmatched. The germline gives CDR1 LNHDA, CDR2 SQIVND (reference sequence). CDR3 in amino acids: CASSNTGGVHNEQFF. In nucleotides, the CDR3 is TGTGCCAGTAGTAACACAGGGGGCGTTCACAATGAGCAGTTCTTC.

There are a few counts of this clonotype. The V gene is TRBV20-1, the J gene TRBJ2-2; TRBD2 might be the D (6 bases). Germline CDR1 reads DFQATT; CDR2 reads SNEGSKA (reference sequence). The CDR3 is 19 amino acids. V was clipped by 3 bases and J by 0 bases, with 23 bases between them. The DNA for the CDR3 is TGCAGTGCTAGGCGCAGGGTGGGGGGTAACCTCGCGAACACCGGGGAGCTGTTTTTT. It specifies CSARRRVGGNLANTGELFF.

V usage is TRBV5-6 and J usage is TRBJ2-3; 11 nucleotides align to TRBD2. From germline, CDR1 is SGHDT and CDR2 YYEEEE. V was clipped by 6 bases and J by 4 bases; unmatched bases: 10. CDR3 length equals 16 residues. CDR3 in DNA: TGTGCCAGCACAATAGCGGGGGGGGGCCCCTCAGATACGCAGTATTTT. This gives the protein CASTIAGGGPSDTQYF.

The J gene is TRBJ2-7, the V gene TRBV4-2; 9 nucleotides agree with TRBD1. With 1 base clipped from V and 4 bases from J, the junction kept 5 bases outside the gene matches. Germline V CDR1 and CDR2: LGHNA, YNFKEQ. This CDR3 spans 15 amino acids. CDR3 region: CASSQAQGAQYEQYF. The CDR3 DNA reads as TGTGCCAGCAGCCAAGCACAGGGGGCTCAGTACGAGCAGTACTTC.

This clonotype was counted many times. The rearrangement links TRBV5-4 to TRBJ2-3; 7 bases align to TRBD2. V lost 1 base and J lost 0; bases outside the gene matches: 17. Germline V CDR1 and CDR2: SGHNT, YYREEE (reference sequence). The CDR3 sequence is 20 residues long. The chain's CDR3 is CASSLRTRSTALTSTDTQYF. The CDR3 DNA reads as TGTGCCAGCAGCTTGAGGACTAGATCGACGGCTTTAACTAGCACAGATACGCAGTATTTT.

This clonotype was counted at least ten times. This chain joins TRBV29-1 and TRBJ2-1; 14 nucleotides line up with TRBD2. In germline, CDR1 is SQVTM, CDR2 ANQGSEA. The CDR3 runs 14 residues. The V gene end was trimmed by 7 bases and the J gene end by 7 bases; junction bases not matched to a gene: 6. DNA of the CDR3: TGCAGCGCCCCGACTAGCGGGGGGGAGAATGAGCAGTTCTTC. This codes for CSAPTSGGENEQFF.

This chain joins TRBV7-6 and TRBJ2-2; D gene ambiguous. The length of the CDR3 is 14 residues. Germline V CDR1 and CDR2: SGHVS, FNYEAQ. Trimming pared 7 bases from V and 4 bases from J, leaving 13 bases between. Here the CDR3 reads CASTSTQTTGELFF. CDR3 nucleotides: TGTGCCAGCACCTCGACACAAACCACCGGGGAGCTGTTTTTT.

The V call is TRBV7-3, the J call TRBJ1-2, with D uncertain. CDR1 and CDR2 from the germline V gene are SGHTA and FQGTGA. V lost 2 bases, J lost 0 bases, and 10 bases lay in between. This CDR3 is 15 amino acids long. The DNA for the CDR3 is TGTGCCAGCAGCTTATATTACATTTCTAACTATGGCTACACCTTC. Its protein product is CASSLYYISNYGYTF.

There are a few counts of this clonotype. The chain links TRBV7-2 to TRBJ2-5; unclear D gene. Trimming removed 5 bases at V and 3 bases at J, with 10 bases between. Germline assignment: CDR1 SGHTA and CDR2 FQGNSA. The CDR3 is 13 amino acids. Here the CDR3 reads CASSPFNKETQYF. In DNA, the CDR3 is TGTGCCAGCAGCCCTTTCAATAAAGAGACCCAGTACTTC.

The chain is built from TRBV11-1 and TRBJ2-1; TRBD1 aligns across 7 bases. J was trimmed by 9 bases and V by 3 bases; bases with no gene match: 14. The CDR3 spans 16 residues. The germline gives CDR1 SGHAT, CDR2 FQDESV (reference sequence). The CDR3 region is CASSFHVQGVLIEQFF. CDR3 DNA sequence: TGTGCCAGCAGCTTTCACGTGCAGGGGGTTCTGATTGAGCAGTTCTTC.

V usage is TRBV28 and J usage is TRBJ2-3; 11 nucleotides agree with TRBD2. The germline V gene encodes CDR1 MDHEN and CDR2 SYDVKM. The trim removed 4 bases at V and 10 bases at J, leaving 10 bases unmatched. The CDR3 sequence is 15 residues long. DNA for the CDR3: TGTGCCAGCAGTTCAGCGACTAGCGGGGACGTGGCGCAGTATTTT. Translated, it gives CASSSATSGDVAQYF.

The V gene is TRBV7-3, the J gene TRBJ2-6; possibly TRBD1 or TRBD2 for D (5 bases each). Trimming removed 5 bases at V and 0 bases at J, with 17 bases between. CDR1 is SGHTA, CDR2 FQGTGA, per germline. This CDR3 has 18 amino acids. The CDR3 DNA reads as TGTGCCAGCAGCCCCAGTGGGACCGCGATCTCTGGGGCCAACGTCCTGACTTTC. This gives the protein CASSPSGTAISGANVLTF.

This clonotype was observed a handful of times. This chain connects TRBV3-1 to TRBJ1-2; tentative D call: TRBD1 (5 bases). The CDR3 has 16 residues. Germline CDR1 is LGHDT and CDR2 is YNNKEL (reference sequence). The V end lost 2 bases, the J end lost 8 bases, and 21 bases lay between the germline ends. The CDR3 reads CASSQLNPGRPLGYTF. The DNA for the CDR3 is TGTGCCAGCAGCCAATTGAATCCGGGACGCCCTTTAGGCTACACCTTC.

The rearrangement links TRBV11-2 to TRBJ1-4; D remains ambiguous. Deletions cut 4 bases from V and 11 bases from J, with 11 bases between. From germline, CDR1 is SGHAT and CDR2 FQNNGV. The CDR3 contains 12 residues. CDR3 DNA sequence: TGTGCCAGCAGCTCCCCGACGGGGAAACTGTTTTTT. Protein product: CASSSPTGKLFF.

This chain joins TRBV24-1 and TRBJ2-1, with D hard to call. The CDR3 has 11 amino acids. Germline CDR1 KGHDR, CDR2 SFDVKD. V lost 0 bases and J lost 8, with 1 base in between. The chain's CDR3 is CATSDLDEQFF. The CDR3 nucleotides are TGTGCCACCAGTGATTTGGATGAGCAGTTCTTC.

CDR3 DNA sequence: TGTGCCAGCAGCCTCACAGAGGGATACCAAGAGACCCAGTACTTC. It is translated as CASSLTEGYQETQYF. This chain uses TRBV6-2 or TRBV6-3 with TRBJ2-5; possibly TRBD2 for D (5 bases). From germline, CDR1 is MNHEY and CDR2 SVGEGT. The CDR3 consists of 15 residues. V was trimmed by 6 bases and J by 0 bases, leaving 14 bases between them.

This clonotype was seen more than once but under ten times. The chain links TRBV6-6 to TRBJ2-4; no firm D call. From germline, CDR1 is MNHNY and CDR2 SVGAGI (reference sequence). This CDR3 has 11 residues. The ends were cut back, 2 bases at V and 5 bases at J, with 1 base in the middle. In nucleotides, the CDR3 is TGTGCCAGCAGTTACCAAAACATTCAGTACTTC. It specifies CASSYQNIQYF.

The chain joins TRBV19 to TRBJ2-1, with TRBD1 matching over 8 bases. The length of the CDR3 is 16 residues. The V and J ends lost 4 bases and 7 bases, in that order; junction bases with no gene match: 12. The germline CDR1 and CDR2 sequences are LNHDA and SQIVND (reference sequence). The CDR3 DNA follows: TGTGCCAGTAGTAGAAACCTCGGACAGGGTCGAAATGAGCAGTTCTTC. Its translation: CASSRNLGQGRNEQFF.

This clonotype was recorded many times. The chain combines TRBV4-1 with TRBJ1-1; 8 bases line up with TRBD1. The germline V gene encodes CDR1 MGHRA and CDR2 YSYEKL. V trimming: 4 bases; J trimming: 0 bases; junction bases outside the gene matches: 4. The length of the CDR3 is 15 residues. The CDR3 nucleotides are TGCGCCAGCAGCCCCCGGACAGGGTTGAACACTGAAGCTTTCTTT. It encodes CASSPRTGLNTEAFF.

This clonotype showed up just a few times. CDR3 coding DNA: TGTGCCAGCAGCCCACTCCGACAGGGACCTTACGAGCAGTACGTC. The encoded protein is CASSPLRQGPYEQYV. The V call is TRBV5-5, the J call TRBJ2-7, with 7 bases identical to TRBD1. CDR3 length: 15 amino acids. The trim removed 4 bases at V and 4 bases at J, leaving 11 bases unmatched. CDR1 and CDR2 from the germline V gene are SGHKS and YYEKEE (reference sequence).

The chain recombines TRBV6-1 with TRBJ1-6; D is perhaps TRBD1 (5 bases). Germline V gene data show CDR1 as MNHNS and CDR2 as SASEGT. The V end was cut by 5 bases, the J end by 9 bases, with 17 bases between. CDR3 length equals 15 residues. DNA of the CDR3: TGTGCCAGCAGTCTCCGACAGCGAGGGACTTCACCCCTCCACTTT. Protein sequence: CASSLRQRGTSPLHF.